This T cell receptor beta chain was profiled in a study of OX40 agonist ivuxolimab in advanced cancers. Study-wide context: Patients receiving dose escalation had hepatocellular carcinoma, melanoma, renal cell or head and neck cancer.

V was cut by 0 bases and J by 3 bases, with 15 bases left in between. This CDR3 region has 17 residues. CDR1 LGHNA and CDR2 YSLEER come from the germline V gene. The protocol was immunoSEQ multiplex PCR, while the TCRdb copy is restricted to in-frame clones and leaves out a portion. The sample yields under 100,000 clones, roughly 89% seen once. The J gene is TRBJ1-3, the V gene TRBV4-3, with unresolved D. Source: CD4+ or CD8+ T cells sorted from blood, taken in a trial of the OX40 agonist ivuxolimab. This TCR was sampled from an adult with an advanced solid tumor such as melanoma, head and neck, liver or kidney cancer. CDR3 sequence (DNA): TGCGCCAGCAGCCAAGATCCGAAACGGCACCGTGGAAACACCATATATTTT. Its translation is CASSQDPKRHRGNTIYF.